This T cell receptor beta chain was sequenced for a study of blood T cell repertoires in COVID-19. As for the study in general: Acute and convalescent COVID-19 samples came from the United States, Italy and Spain. From T cells, B-cell-depleted T cells, or PBMCs came the material, which was cDNA or gDNA.

Some clones are missing from TCRdb's copy, which holds only in-frame ones; the method was immunoSEQ multiplex PCR. Here the sample spans around 250,000 clones, about 86% being singletons. CDR1 is MDHEN, CDR2 SYDVKM, per germline. This CDR3 is 14 amino acids long. Trimming stripped 7 bases from V and 7 bases from J, with 19 bases between. Sequencing was done on a sample of PBMCs or T cells enriched from blood (not recorded which). This sequence originates from a man between 50 and 59 years old who had recovered from COVID-19. J is TRBJ1-2 and V is TRBV28, with TRBD1 as a possible D gene (5 bases). The CDR3 DNA is TGTGCCAGCATACCCGGGGGGACGGTGGTTGGCTACACCTTC. It codes for CASIPGGTVVGYTF.